This T cell receptor (beta chain) was identified during a study of T cell repertoires in cytomegalovirus infection. Study overall: Through public TCR beta signatures, both CMV infection and matching HLA type were indicated.

Germline V gene data show CDR1 as MNHNS and CDR2 as SASEGT. This CDR3 comprises 15 residues. V shed 2 bases and J 7 bases; nucleotides not matched to a gene: 11. The sample holds many counts of this clonotype. TCRdb re-derived calls from the reads in MiXCR, one entry per CDR3 protein. The sample consists of 310,000 or so distinct CDR3 sequences, roughly a sixth of them appearing once. The chain combines TRBV6-1 with TRBJ2-7; the match to TRBD2 covers 7 bases. The clonotype was recovered from a human donor in good health (CMV status not recorded). Some clones in this sample may be carry-over from other donors' samples. The sequenced material came from PBMCs. The CDR3 bases are TGTGCCAGCAGTGAAATCAGGACTAGACTATGGGAGCAGTACTTC. This sequence encodes CASSEIRTRLWEQYF.